This T cell receptor (beta chain) is from a study of cytomegalovirus exposure and HLA in healthy donors. Study conclusions and caveats: Reported performance of the classifier showed diagnosis of cytomegalovirus status with high specificity and sensitivity.

Clones were read by immunoSEQ multiplex PCR, and TCRdb kept only the in-frame ones, dropping some. Among hundreds of thousands of clones listed, over 75% were seen once. Details on this clone: Its antigen is undetermined.

With V trimmed by 8 bases and J by 3 bases, 9 bases remained unmatched. The CDR3 spans 15 residues. The germline gives CDR1 MNHNY, CDR2 SVGAGI (reference sequence). It was the roughly 130-subject validation cohort, separate from the approximately 680-subject first cohort, to which the donors belonged. The sample taken for sequencing was PBMCs. J is TRBJ2-1 and V is TRBV6-6; 8 nucleotides align to TRBD2. The TCR sequence derives from a woman younger than 35 in good health and CMV-seronegative. The CDR3: CASSRRSGSYNEQFF. CDR3 nucleotide sequence: TGTGCCAGCTCCCGGAGGAGCGGGAGCTACAATGAGCAGTTCTTC.